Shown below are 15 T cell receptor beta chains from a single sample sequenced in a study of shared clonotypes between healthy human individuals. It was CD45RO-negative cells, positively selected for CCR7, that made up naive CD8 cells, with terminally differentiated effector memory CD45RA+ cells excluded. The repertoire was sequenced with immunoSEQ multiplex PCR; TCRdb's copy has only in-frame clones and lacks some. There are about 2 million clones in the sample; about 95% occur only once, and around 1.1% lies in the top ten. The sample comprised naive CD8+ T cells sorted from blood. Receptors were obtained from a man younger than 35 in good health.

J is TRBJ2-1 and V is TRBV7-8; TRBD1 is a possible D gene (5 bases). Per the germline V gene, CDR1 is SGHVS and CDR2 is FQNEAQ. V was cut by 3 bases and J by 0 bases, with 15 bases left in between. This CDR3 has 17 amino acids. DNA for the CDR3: TGTGCCAGCAGCTTCCCCAGGGCCCTGAGCTCCTACAATGAGCAGTTCTTC. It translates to CASSFPRALSSYNEQFF.

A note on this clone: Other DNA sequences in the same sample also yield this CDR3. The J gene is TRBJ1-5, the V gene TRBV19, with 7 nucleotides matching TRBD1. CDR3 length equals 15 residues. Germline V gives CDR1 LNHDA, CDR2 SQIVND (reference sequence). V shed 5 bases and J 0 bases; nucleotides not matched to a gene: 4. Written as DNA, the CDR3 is TGTGCCAGTAGTGGGACAGCTTATAGCAATCAGCCCCAGCATTTT. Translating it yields CASSGTAYSNQPQHF.

The CDR3 here is CASSFAGVNEQFF. Written as DNA, the CDR3 is TGTGCCAGCAGCTTCGCAGGGGTAAATGAGCAGTTCTTC. The chain carries TRBV7-3 and TRBJ2-1, with TRBD1 as a possible D gene (6 bases). The CDR3 sequence is 13 residues long. The ends were cut back, 3 bases at V and 7 bases at J, with 10 bases in the middle. Germline values: CDR1 SGHTA, CDR2 FQGTGA.

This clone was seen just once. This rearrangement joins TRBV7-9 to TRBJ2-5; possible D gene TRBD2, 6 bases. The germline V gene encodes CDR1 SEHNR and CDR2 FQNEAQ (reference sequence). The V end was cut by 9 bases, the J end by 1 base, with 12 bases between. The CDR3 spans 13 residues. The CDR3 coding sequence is TGTGCCAGTAGGGGACTTTCCCAAGAGACCCAGTACTTC. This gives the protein CASRGLSQETQYF.

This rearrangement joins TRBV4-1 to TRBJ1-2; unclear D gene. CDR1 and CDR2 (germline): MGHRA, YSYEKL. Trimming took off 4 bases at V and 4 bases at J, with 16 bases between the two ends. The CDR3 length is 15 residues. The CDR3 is CASSPREGLFYGYTF. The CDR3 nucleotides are TGCGCCAGCAGCCCCCGCGAAGGGTTGTTCTATGGCTACACCTTC.

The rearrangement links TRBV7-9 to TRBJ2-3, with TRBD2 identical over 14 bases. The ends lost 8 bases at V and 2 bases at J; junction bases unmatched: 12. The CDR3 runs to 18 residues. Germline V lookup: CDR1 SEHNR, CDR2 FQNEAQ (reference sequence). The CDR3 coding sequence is TGTGCCAGCGCTGGGGGGACTAGCGGGAGTCCTATCACAGATACGCAGTATTTT. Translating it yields CASAGGTSGSPITDTQYF. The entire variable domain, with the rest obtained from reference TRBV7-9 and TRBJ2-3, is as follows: DTGVSQNPRHKITKRGQNVTFRCDPISEHNRLYWYRQTLGQGPEFLTYFQNEAQLEKSRLLSDRFSAERPKGSFSTLEIQRTEQGDSAMYLCASAGGTSGSPITDTQYFGPGTRLTVL.

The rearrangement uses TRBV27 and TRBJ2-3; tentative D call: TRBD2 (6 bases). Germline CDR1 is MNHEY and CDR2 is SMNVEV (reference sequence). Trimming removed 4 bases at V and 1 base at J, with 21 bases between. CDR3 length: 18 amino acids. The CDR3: CASSSRWGGVVGTDTQYF. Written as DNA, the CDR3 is TGTGCCAGCAGTTCCCGATGGGGAGGCGTGGTGGGCACAGATACGCAGTATTTT.

CDR3 bases: TGTGCCAGCAGGGGGATTGCAACTAATGAAAAACTGTTTTTT. Protein: CASRGIATNEKLFF. This sequence joins TRBV2 and TRBJ1-4, with no clear D. The CDR3 loop spans 14 amino acids. V was shortened by 6 bases and J by 0 bases, with 8 bases between the two germline ends. Germline V gene sequence: CDR1 SNHLY, CDR2 FYNNEI.

The CDR3 nucleotides read TGCGCCAGCAGCCAAGAAGGGGGGCGCGAAAAACTGTTTTTT. Its translation: CASSQEGGREKLFF. The V gene is TRBV4-1, the J gene TRBJ1-4, with a possible D match to TRBD1 (6 bases). Per germline, CDR1 MGHRA and CDR2 YSYEKL. This CDR3 is built from 14 residues. V was clipped by 0 bases and J by 8 bases, with 10 bases between them.

The CDR3 protein is CASSSPLGPREYNEQFF. DNA of the CDR3: TGTGCCAGCAGTTCACCTTTGGGCCCCCGGGAGTACAATGAGCAGTTCTTC. This chain connects TRBV7-9 to TRBJ2-1; weak D call: TRBD2 (6 bases). The germline gives CDR1 SEHNR, CDR2 FQNEAQ (reference sequence). Trimming removed 6 bases from V and 4 bases from J, with 22 bases in between. The CDR3 is made up of 17 amino acids. The full variable domain, in which reference TRBV7-9 and TRBJ2-1 provide the parts outside the CDR3, is DTGVSQNPRHKITKRGQNVTFRCDPISEHNRLYWYRQTLGQGPEFLTYFQNEAQLEKSRLLSDRFSAERPKGSFSTLEIQRTEQGDSAMYLCASSSPLGPREYNEQFFGPGTRLTVL.

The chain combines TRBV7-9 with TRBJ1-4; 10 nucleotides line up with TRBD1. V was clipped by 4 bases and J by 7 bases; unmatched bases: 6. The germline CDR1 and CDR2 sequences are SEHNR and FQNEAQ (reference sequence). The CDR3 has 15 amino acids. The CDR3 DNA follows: TGTGCCAGCAGCTCCGCCGGGACAGGGGTTGAAAAACTGTTTTTT. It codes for CASSSAGTGVEKLFF.

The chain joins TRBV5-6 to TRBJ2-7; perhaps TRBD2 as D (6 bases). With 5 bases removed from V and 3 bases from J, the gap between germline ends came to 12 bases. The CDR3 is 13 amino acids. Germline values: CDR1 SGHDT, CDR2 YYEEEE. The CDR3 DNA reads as TGTGCCAGCAGGGGGGGAGCGGACTACGAGCAGTACTTC. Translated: CASRGGADYEQYF.

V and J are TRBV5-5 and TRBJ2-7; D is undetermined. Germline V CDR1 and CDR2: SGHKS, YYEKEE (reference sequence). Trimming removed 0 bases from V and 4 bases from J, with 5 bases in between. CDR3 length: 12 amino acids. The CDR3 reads CASSLEWYEQYF. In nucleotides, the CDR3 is TGTGCCAGCAGCTTGGAGTGGTACGAGCAGTACTTC.

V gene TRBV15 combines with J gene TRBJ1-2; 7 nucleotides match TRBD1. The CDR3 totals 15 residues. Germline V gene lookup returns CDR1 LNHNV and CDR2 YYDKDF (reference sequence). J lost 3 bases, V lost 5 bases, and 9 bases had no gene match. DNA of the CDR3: TGTGCCACCAGCGGTTACAGGGGTCAGGACTATGGCTACACCTTC. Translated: CATSGYRGQDYGYTF.

The chain's CDR3 is CASSESRLNSGNTIYF. The CDR3 DNA reads TGCGCCAGCAGTGAGTCTCGGCTGAACTCTGGAAACACCATATATTTT. The gene calls are TRBV10-1 and TRBJ1-3; D call uncertain. The length of the CDR3 is 16 residues. Trimming shortened V by 0 bases and J by 0 bases, and 9 bases separated the two germline ends. Germline V gene data show CDR1 as WNHNN and CDR2 as SYGVQD (reference sequence).